This T cell receptor beta chain appears in the sequencing data of a study of blood T cell repertoires in COVID-19. This CDR3 region has 15 residues. Germline CDR1 SGHTA, CDR2 FQGTGA. Trimming removed 2 bases from V and 3 bases from J; junction bases left unmatched: 4. Profiling relied on immunoSEQ multiplex PCR, and the TCRdb table lists in-frame clones only, not all of them. The sample lists roughly 70,000 clones, 91% occurring once. The clonotype was recovered from a human donor in a cohort sampled during active COVID-19. The chain couples TRBV7-3 to TRBJ1-3; 7 nucleotides align to TRBD1. The specimen sequenced was peripheral blood. Written as DNA, the CDR3 is TGTGCCAGCAGCTTACAGGGGGGAAGTGGAAACACCATATATTTT. As protein: CASSLQGGSGNTIYF. Together with reference TRBV7-3 and TRBJ1-3, the CDR3 gives the full variable domain: GAGVSQTPSNKVTEKGKYVELRCDPISGHTALYWYRQSLGQGPEFLIYFQGTGAADDSGLPNDRFFAVRPEGSVSTLKIQRTERGDSAVYLCASSLQGGSGNTIYFGEGSWLTVV.